This paragraph reports one T cell receptor beta chain. Its antigen is unknown. This CDR3 has 14 residues. The germline V gene encodes CDR1 KGHDR and CDR2 SFDVKD. This sample is drawn from a study of blood T cells in healthy people across ages. The study's findings and limits: A roughly linear age-dependent decrease characterized TCR beta diversity per million T cells.

The second PCR ran about 6 to 11 cycles with a sample-barcoded 5' primer and J-beta primers. Sequencing recovered at least 2.5 million CDR3-containing paired-end reads from each sample. TCRdb itself ran the 5' RACE reads through MiXCR, one entry per CDR3 protein. The table includes over 600,000 distinct CDR3 sequences, approximately 60% detected once. The specimen sequenced was blood. This sequence was found in a man aged 35-49 years in good health. The chain carries TRBV24-1 and TRBJ2-5; D is unresolved. Judging by the DNA end, TRBJ2-7 fits better; the J call may be wrong. CDR3 DNA: TGTGCCACCAGTGATAATTTAGCACAGCACGAGCAGTACTTC. This translates into CATSDNLAQHEQYF.